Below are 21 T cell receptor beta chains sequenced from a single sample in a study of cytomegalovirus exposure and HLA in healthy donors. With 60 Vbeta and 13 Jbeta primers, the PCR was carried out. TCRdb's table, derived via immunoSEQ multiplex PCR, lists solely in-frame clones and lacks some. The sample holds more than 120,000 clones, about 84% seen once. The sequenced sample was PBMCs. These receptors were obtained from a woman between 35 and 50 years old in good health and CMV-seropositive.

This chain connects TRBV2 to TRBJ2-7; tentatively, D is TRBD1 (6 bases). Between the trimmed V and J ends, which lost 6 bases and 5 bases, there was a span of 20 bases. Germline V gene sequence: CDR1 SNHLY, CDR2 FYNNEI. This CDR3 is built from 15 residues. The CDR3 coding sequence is TGTGCCAGCAGCCAACTGGGTGCCAGGGGCCACGAGCAGTACTTC. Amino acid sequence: CASSQLGARGHEQYF.

CDR3: CSVGGGLAGDSYEQYF. In DNA, the CDR3 is TGCAGCGTTGGGGGGGGACTAGCGGGAGACTCCTACGAGCAGTACTTC. This rearrangement joins TRBV29-1 to TRBJ2-5; 14 bases align to TRBD2. The J call may be in error: the DNA end matches TRBJ2-7 better. Germline V gene sequence: CDR1 SQVTM, CDR2 ANQGSEA. The CDR3 is made up of 16 amino acids.

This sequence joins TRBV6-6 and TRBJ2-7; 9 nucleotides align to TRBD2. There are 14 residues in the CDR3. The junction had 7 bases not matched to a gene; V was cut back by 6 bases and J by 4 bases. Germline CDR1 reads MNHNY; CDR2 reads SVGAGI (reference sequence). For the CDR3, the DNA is TGTGCCAGCAGACCCCTGGGACTAGCTTACGAGCAGTACTTC. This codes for CASRPLGLAYEQYF.

The CDR3 protein is CATSRDDDRQPYGYTF. CDR3 nucleotide sequence: TGTGCCACCAGCAGAGATGATGACCGACAACCCTATGGCTACACCTTC. The rearrangement joins TRBV15 to TRBJ1-2; D gene unclear. With 0 bases removed from V and 4 bases from J, the gap between germline ends came to 15 bases. The CDR3 covers 16 residues. Germline assignment: CDR1 LNHNV and CDR2 YYDKDF (reference sequence).

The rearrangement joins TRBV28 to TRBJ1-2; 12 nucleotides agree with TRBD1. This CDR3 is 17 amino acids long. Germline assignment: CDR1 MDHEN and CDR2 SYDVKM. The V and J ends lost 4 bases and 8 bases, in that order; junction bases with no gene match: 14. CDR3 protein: CASSSPSGTGGAGGYTF. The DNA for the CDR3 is TGTGCCAGCAGTTCCCCCAGCGGGACAGGGGGCGCGGGGGGCTACACCTTC.

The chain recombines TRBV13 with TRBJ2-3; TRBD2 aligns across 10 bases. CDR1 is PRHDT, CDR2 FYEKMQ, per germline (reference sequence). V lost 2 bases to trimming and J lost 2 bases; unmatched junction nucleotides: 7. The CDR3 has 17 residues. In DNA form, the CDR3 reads TGTGCCAGCAGCTTACTCCTAGCGGGAGCATACACAGATACGCAGTATTTT. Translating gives CASSLLLAGAYTDTQYF.

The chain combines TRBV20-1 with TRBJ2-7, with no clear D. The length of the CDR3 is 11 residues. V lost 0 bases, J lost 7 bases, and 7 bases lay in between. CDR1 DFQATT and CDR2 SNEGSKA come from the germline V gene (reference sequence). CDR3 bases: TGCAGTGCTAGAGATTTACAGGAGCAGTACTTC. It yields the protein CSARDLQEQYF.

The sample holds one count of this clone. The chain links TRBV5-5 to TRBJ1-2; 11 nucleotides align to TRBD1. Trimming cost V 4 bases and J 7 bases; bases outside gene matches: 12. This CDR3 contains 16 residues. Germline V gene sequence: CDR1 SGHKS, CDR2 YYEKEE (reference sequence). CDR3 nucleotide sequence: TGTGCCAGCAGCGAAAGTACTGGACAGGGGGCCGGTGGCTACACCTTC. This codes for CASSESTGQGAGGYTF.

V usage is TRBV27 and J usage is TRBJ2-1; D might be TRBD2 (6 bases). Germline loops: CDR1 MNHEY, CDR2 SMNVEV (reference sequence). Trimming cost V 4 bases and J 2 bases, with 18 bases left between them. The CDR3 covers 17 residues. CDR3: CASSWGFGGVAYNEQFF. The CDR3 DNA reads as TGTGCCAGCAGTTGGGGGTTCGGCGGGGTTGCCTACAATGAGCAGTTCTTC.

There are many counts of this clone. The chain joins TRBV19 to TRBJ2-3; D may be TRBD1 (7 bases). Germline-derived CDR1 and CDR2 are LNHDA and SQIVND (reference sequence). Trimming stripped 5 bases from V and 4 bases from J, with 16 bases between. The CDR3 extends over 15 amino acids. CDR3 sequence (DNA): TGTGCCAGTAGTCTTGACAGGGAGGCGGCAGATACGCAGTATTTT. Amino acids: CASSLDREAADTQYF.

CDR3 region: CASSSIKPKREAAYEQYF. The CDR3 nucleotides are TGTGCCAGCAGCTCCATTAAACCCAAGCGGGAGGCTGCCTACGAGCAGTACTTC. The chain joins TRBV7-9 to TRBJ2-7; the match to TRBD2 covers 9 bases. Unmatched junction bases numbered 15, after V lost 4 bases and J lost 2 bases. The germline gives CDR1 SEHNR, CDR2 FQNEAQ (reference sequence). The CDR3 runs 18 residues.

This CDR3 reads CASSRLTGSGANVLTF. The CDR3 DNA is TGCGCCAGCAGCCGCCTAACAGGGTCTGGGGCCAACGTCCTGACTTTC. The gene calls are TRBV5-1 and TRBJ2-6; tentatively, D is TRBD1 (6 bases). The V and J ends lost 4 bases and 1 base respectively, with 12 bases between them. This CDR3 comprises 16 residues. Germline V gene lookup returns CDR1 SGHRS and CDR2 YFSETQ.

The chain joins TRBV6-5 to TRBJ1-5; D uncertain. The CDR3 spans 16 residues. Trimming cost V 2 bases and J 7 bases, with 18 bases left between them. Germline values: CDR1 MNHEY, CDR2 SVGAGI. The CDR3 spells CASSYPHSWLRQPQHF. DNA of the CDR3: TGTGCCAGCAGTTACCCACATTCCTGGTTGCGGCAGCCCCAGCATTTT.

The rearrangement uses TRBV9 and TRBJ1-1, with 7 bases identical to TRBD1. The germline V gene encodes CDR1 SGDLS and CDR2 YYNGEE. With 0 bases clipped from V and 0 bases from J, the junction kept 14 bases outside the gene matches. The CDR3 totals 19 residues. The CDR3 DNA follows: TGTGCCAGCAGCGTAGCTACTGGGGAGAGGGGGCAAATGAACACTGAAGCTTTCTTT. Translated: CASSVATGERGQMNTEAFF.

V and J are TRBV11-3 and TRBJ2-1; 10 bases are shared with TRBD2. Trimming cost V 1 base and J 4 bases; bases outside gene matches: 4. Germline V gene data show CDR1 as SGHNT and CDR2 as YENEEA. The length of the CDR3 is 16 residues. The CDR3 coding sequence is TGTGCCAGCAGCTTAGGGACTAGCGGAACGTACAATGAGCAGTTCTTC. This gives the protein CASSLGTSGTYNEQFF.

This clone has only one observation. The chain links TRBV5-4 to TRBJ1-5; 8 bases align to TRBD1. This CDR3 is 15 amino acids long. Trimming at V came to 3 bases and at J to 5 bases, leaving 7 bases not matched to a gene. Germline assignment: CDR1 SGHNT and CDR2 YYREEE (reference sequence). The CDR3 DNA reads TGTGCCAGCAGCTACACAGGGGGGAGCGATCAGCCCCAGCATTTT. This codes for CASSYTGGSDQPQHF.

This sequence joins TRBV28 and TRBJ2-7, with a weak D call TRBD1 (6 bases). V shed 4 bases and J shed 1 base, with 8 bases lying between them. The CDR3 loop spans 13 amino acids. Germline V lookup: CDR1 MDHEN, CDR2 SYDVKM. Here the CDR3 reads CASSSGQSYEQYF. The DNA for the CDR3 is TGTGCCAGCAGTTCGGGACAATCCTACGAGCAGTACTTC. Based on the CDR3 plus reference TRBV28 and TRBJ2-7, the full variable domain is DVKVTQSSRYLVKRTGEKVFLECVQDMDHENMFWYRQDPGLGLRLIYFSYDVKMKEKGDIPEGYSVSREKKERFSLILESASTNQTSMYLCASSSGQSYEQYFGPGTRLTVT.

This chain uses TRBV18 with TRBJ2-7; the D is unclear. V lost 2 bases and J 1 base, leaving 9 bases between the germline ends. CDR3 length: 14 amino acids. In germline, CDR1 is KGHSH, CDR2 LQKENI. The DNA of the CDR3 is TGTGCCAGCTCACCAAGAGCGTCGTCCTACGAGCAGTACTTC. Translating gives CASSPRASSYEQYF.

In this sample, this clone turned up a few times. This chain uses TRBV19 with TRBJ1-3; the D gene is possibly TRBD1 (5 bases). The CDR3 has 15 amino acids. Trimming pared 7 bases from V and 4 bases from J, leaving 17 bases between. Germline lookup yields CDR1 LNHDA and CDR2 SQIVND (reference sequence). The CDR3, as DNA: TGTGCCAGTACAATGGCTGGGCAGGGAGGAAACACCATATATTTT. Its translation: CASTMAGQGGNTIYF.

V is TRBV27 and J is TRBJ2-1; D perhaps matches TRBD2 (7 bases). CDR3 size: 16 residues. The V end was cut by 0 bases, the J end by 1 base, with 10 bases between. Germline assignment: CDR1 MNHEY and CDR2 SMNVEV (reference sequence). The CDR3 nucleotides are TGTGCCAGCAGTTTATCTGCGGGGGCTTCCTACAATGAGCAGTTCTTC. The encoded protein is CASSLSAGASYNEQFF.

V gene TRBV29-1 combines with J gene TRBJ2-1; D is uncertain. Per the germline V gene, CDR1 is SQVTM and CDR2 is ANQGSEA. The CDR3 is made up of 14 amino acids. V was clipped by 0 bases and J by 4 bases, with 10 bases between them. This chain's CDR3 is CSVEDTSPYNEQFF. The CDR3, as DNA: TGCAGCGTTGAAGACACTTCCCCTTACAATGAGCAGTTCTTC.